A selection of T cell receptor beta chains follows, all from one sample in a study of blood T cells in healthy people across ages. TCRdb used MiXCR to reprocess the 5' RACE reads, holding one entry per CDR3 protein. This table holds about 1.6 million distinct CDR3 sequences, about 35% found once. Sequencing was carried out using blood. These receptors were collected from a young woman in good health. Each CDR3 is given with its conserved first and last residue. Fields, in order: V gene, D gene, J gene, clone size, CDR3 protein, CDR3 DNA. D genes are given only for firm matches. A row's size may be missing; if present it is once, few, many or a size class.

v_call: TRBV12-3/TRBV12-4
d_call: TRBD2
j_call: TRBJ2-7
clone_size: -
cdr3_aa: CTSSPTNGRIGEQYF
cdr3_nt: TGTACCAGCAGCCCAACTAACGGGAGGATTGGCGAGCAGTACTTC

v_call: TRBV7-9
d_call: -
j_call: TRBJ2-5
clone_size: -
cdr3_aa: CASSLFRRDQETQYF
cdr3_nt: TGTGCCAGCAGCTTATTTAGGAGGGACCAAGAGACCCAGTACTTC

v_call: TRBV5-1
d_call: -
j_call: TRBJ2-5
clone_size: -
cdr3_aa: CASSASGLTRETQYF
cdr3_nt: TGCGCCAGCAGCGCCTCCGGACTAACGCGGGAGACCCAGTACTTC

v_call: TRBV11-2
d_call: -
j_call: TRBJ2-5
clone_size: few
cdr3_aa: CASSSTGSPLETQYF
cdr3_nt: TGTGCCAGCAGCTCAACCGGGTCCCCTTTAGAGACCCAGTACTTC

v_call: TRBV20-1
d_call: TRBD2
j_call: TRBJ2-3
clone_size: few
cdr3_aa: CSARDLAGVITDTQYF
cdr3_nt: TGCAGTGCTAGAGACCTAGCGGGAGTGATCACAGATACGCAGTATTTT

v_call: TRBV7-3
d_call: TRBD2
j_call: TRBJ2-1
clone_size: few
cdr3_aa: CASSFPSGGEQFF
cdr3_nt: TGTGCCAGCAGCTTCCCTAGCGGGGGTGAGCAGTTCTTC

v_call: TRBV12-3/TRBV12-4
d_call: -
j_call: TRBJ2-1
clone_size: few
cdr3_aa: CASKGGGPWDEQFF
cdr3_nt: TGTGCCAGCAAGGGAGGAGGTCCGTGGGATGAGCAGTTCTTC

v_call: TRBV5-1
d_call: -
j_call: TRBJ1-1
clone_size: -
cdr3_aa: CASSLGREPFF
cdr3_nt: TGCGCCAGCAGCTTGGGGCGGGAACCTTTCTTT

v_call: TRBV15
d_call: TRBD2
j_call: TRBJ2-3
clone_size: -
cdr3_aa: CATSRGLAGATSTDTQYF
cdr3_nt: TGTGCCACCAGCAGAGGGCTAGCGGGGGCGACTAGCACAGATACGCAGTATTTT

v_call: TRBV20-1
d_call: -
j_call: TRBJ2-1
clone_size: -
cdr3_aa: CSGRDIAHLTYNEQFF
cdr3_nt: TGCAGTGGTCGGGACATAGCTCACCTAACCTACAATGAGCAGTTCTTC

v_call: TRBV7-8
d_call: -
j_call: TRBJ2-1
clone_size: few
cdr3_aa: CASSPFGPEQFF
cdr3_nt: TGTGCCAGCAGCCCTTTCGGGCCTGAGCAGTTCTTC

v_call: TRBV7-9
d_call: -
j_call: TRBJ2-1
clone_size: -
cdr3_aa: CASSLGRRPGFEEQFF
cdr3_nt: TGTGCCAGCAGCTTGGGCCGGAGGCCAGGTTTTGAGGAGCAGTTCTTC

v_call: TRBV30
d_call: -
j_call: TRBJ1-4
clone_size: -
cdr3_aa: CASTRVGNEKLFF
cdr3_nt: TGTGCCTCTACACGTGTGGGTAATGAAAAACTGTTTTTT

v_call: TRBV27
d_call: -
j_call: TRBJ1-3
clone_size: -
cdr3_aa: CASSLSGSRFSGNTIYF
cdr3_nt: TGTGCCAGCAGTTTATCGGGTTCACGCTTCTCTGGAAACACCATATATTTT

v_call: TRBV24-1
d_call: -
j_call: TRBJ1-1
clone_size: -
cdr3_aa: CATSGQTNTEAFF
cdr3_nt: TGTGCCACCTCCGGACAGACGAACACTGAAGCTTTCTTT

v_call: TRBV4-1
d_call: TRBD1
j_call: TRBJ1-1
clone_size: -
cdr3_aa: CASSLRGQGLNTEAFF
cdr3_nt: TGCGCCAGCAGCCTAAGGGGACAGGGTCTGAACACTGAAGCTTTCTTT

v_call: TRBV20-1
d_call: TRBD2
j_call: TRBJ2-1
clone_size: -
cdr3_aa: CSARDVAGGYNEQFF
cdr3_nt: TGCAGTGCTAGAGATGTAGCGGGAGGTTACAATGAGCAGTTCTTC

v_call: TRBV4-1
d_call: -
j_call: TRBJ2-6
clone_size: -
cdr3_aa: CASSRTWGPDSSGANVLTF
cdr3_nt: TGCGCCAGCAGCCGTACGTGGGGACCCGACAGCTCTGGGGCCAACGTCCTGACTTTC

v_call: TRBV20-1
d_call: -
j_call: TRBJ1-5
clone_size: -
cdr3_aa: CSASNPWDRDATSYSNQPQHF
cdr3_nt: TGCAGTGCTAGCAACCCTTGGGACCGGGACGCAACTAGCTATAGCAATCAGCCCCAGCATTTT

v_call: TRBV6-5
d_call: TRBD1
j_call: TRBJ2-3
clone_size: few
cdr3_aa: CASSYSSRGNPTDTQYF
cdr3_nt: TGTGCCAGCAGTTACTCGAGCAGGGGGAATCCCACAGATACGCAGTATTTT

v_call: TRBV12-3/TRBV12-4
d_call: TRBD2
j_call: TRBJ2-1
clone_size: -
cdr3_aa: CASSFQRGGSNEQFF
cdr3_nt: TGTGCCAGCAGTTTTCAGCGGGGGGGTAGCAATGAGCAGTTCTTC

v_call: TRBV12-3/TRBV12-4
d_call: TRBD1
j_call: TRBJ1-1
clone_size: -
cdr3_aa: CASSSTGITEAFF
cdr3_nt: TGTGCCAGCAGTTCGACAGGGATCACTGAAGCTTTCTTT

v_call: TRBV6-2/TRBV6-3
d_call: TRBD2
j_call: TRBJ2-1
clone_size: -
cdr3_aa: CASSYMAGGAYNEQFF
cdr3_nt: TGTGCCAGCAGTTACATGGCGGGAGGAGCCTACAATGAGCAGTTCTTC